The source of this T cell receptor (beta chain) is a study of blood T cell repertoires in COVID-19. The method was immunoSEQ multiplex PCR; TCRdb's version includes in-frame clones alone and lacks a portion of them. The sample lists about 90,000 clones, just under 85% seen once, with approximately 10% in the top ten. Sequencing was carried out using peripheral blood. The TCR comes from a woman aged 65 to 85 with active or convalescent COVID-19.

CDR3 sequence (DNA): TGTGCCACGGAGATAAGAAACACCATATATTTT. Amino acids: CATEIRNTIYF. V and J are TRBV12-3 or TRBV12-4 and TRBJ1-3; D gene ambiguous. This CDR3 region has 11 residues. Trimming left V 10 bases short and J 5 bases short, with 9 bases between.